The rows below give T cell receptor beta chains drawn from one sample of a study of T cell responses to AZD1222 COVID-19 vaccine. Measured with immunoSEQ multiplex PCR; TCRdb has only the in-frame clones, and not every one. The profile covers about 120,000 clones, with about 88% appearing a single time and 2.4% taken by the ten largest. Sequencing was performed on peripheral blood, taken on day 0 of AZD1222 vaccination. The origin of the receptors is an adult in good health. The CDR3 runs from the conserved cysteine through the conserved F or W. A D gene is named only where the DNA matches it firmly. Size values are once, few and many counts, or a class for expanded clones, and some rows have none.

D gene: NA; V gene: TRBV9; J gene: TRBJ2-3; clone size: NA; CDR3 DNA: TGTGCCAGCAGCGTTGGGGACAGCACAGATACGCAGTATTTT; CDR3 protein: CASSVGDSTDTQYF
D gene: TRBD1; V gene: TRBV28; J gene: TRBJ1-6; clone size: NA; CDR3 DNA: TGTGCCAGCAAACCGACAGGGGCCTATAATTCACCCCTCCACTTT; CDR3 protein: CASKPTGAYNSPLHF
D gene: NA; V gene: TRBV20-1; J gene: TRBJ1-1; clone size: NA; CDR3 DNA: TGCAGTGCTATGGACGGCTTGTGGGCTTTCTTT; CDR3 protein: CSAMDGLWAFF
D gene: NA; V gene: TRBV19; J gene: TRBJ1-1; clone size: NA; CDR3 DNA: TGTGCCAGTAGCCCCGTAAGGGACACTGAAGCTTTCTTT; CDR3 protein: CASSPVRDTEAFF
D gene: NA; V gene: TRBV5-1; J gene: TRBJ1-2; clone size: NA; CDR3 DNA: TGCGCCAGCAGCGCCTTCTCAGGGAGCTCTGGGGGCTACACCTTC; CDR3 protein: CASSAFSGSSGGYTF
D gene: TRBD2; V gene: TRBV7-9; J gene: TRBJ2-5; clone size: NA; CDR3 DNA: TGTGCCAGCAGCCCGGCCGCGGGGGGTCAAGAGACCCAGTACTTC; CDR3 protein: CASSPAAGGQETQYF
D gene: NA; V gene: TRBV27; J gene: TRBJ2-2; clone size: once; CDR3 DNA: TGTGCCAGCAGTAAACGATTGGGGGGCGGGATTGTCGGGGAGCTGTTTTTT; CDR3 protein: CASSKRLGGGIVGELFF
D gene: NA; V gene: TRBV5-1; J gene: TRBJ2-7; clone size: NA; CDR3 DNA: TGCGCCAGCAGCCCCCGGGGGGCCCTACGCGAGCAGTACTTC; CDR3 protein: CASSPRGALREQYF
D gene: NA; V gene: TRBV6-4; J gene: TRBJ2-1; clone size: NA; CDR3 DNA: TGTGCCAGCAGACCGGGACTATCAGGGGGCAATGAGCAGTTCTTC; CDR3 protein: CASRPGLSGGNEQFF
D gene: NA; V gene: TRBV6-5; J gene: TRBJ1-2; clone size: NA; CDR3 DNA: TGTGCCAGCAGTTACACAACGGGGGCAAATGGCTACACCTTC; CDR3 protein: CASSYTTGANGYTF
D gene: NA; V gene: TRBV28; J gene: TRBJ2-2; clone size: NA; CDR3 DNA: TGTGCCAGCAGTTCCCCTGCACGGGGCGGGGAGCTGTTTTTT; CDR3 protein: CASSSPARGGELFF
D gene: NA; V gene: TRBV28; J gene: TRBJ1-2; clone size: NA; CDR3 DNA: TGTGCCAGCAGTTCGGACAGCCTATCTAACTATGGCTACACCTTC; CDR3 protein: CASSSDSLSNYGYTF
D gene: TRBD1; V gene: TRBV27; J gene: TRBJ1-2; clone size: NA; CDR3 DNA: TGTGCCAGCAGTCCCACCGGGACAGGGCAAGGCTACACCTTC; CDR3 protein: CASSPTGTGQGYTF
D gene: NA; V gene: TRBV15; J gene: TRBJ1-2; clone size: NA; CDR3 DNA: TGTGCCACCAGCAGAGATGAGTCGCGGGGAGGGGATGGCTACACCTTC; CDR3 protein: CATSRDESRGGDGYTF
D gene: NA; V gene: TRBV2; J gene: TRBJ2-1; clone size: NA; CDR3 DNA: TGTGCCACCGGGGGGCCATCCGCCCATGAGCAGTTCTTC; CDR3 protein: CATGGPSAHEQFF
D gene: TRBD2; V gene: TRBV15; J gene: TRBJ2-7; clone size: NA; CDR3 DNA: TGTGCCACCAGCAGAGTTCAGGGACTAGCGATCCACGAGCAGTACTTC; CDR3 protein: CATSRVQGLAIHEQYF
D gene: TRBD2; V gene: TRBV30; J gene: TRBJ2-2; clone size: NA; CDR3 DNA: TGTGCCTCAGGACTAGCGGGGCCTATGAACACCGGGGAGCTGTTTTTT; CDR3 protein: CASGLAGPMNTGELFF
D gene: NA; V gene: TRBV14; J gene: TRBJ2-1; clone size: NA; CDR3 DNA: TGTGCCAGCCAACGTTCTAGCGAGGGTGAGCAGTTCTTC; CDR3 protein: CASQRSSEGEQFF
D gene: TRBD2; V gene: TRBV6-2/TRBV6-3; J gene: TRBJ2-7; clone size: many; CDR3 DNA: TGTGCCAGCAGCGAGGGGACTACTACGGACGAGCAGTACTTC; CDR3 protein: CASSEGTTTDEQYF
D gene: NA; V gene: TRBV24-1; J gene: TRBJ2-2; clone size: few; CDR3 DNA: TGTGCCACCAGTGATTTGGGGGGGCGAGGGACCGGGGAGCTGTTTTTT; CDR3 protein: CATSDLGGRGTGELFF
D gene: NA; V gene: TRBV4-2; J gene: TRBJ2-1; clone size: NA; CDR3 DNA: TGTGCCAGCAGCCAAGATACGAACAATGAGCAGTTCTTC; CDR3 protein: CASSQDTNNEQFF
D gene: TRBD1; V gene: TRBV28; J gene: TRBJ2-4; clone size: NA; CDR3 DNA: TGTGCCAGCAGTTTCGGGGATGGACAGGGAAGGGTCCAGAAAGCCAAAAACATTCAGTACTTC; CDR3 protein: CASSFGDGQGRVQKAKNIQYF
D gene: NA; V gene: TRBV5-1; J gene: TRBJ1-1; clone size: NA; CDR3 DNA: TGCGCCAGCAGCTTGGCTCGGGGGAACACTGAAGCTTTCTTT; CDR3 protein: CASSLARGNTEAFF
D gene: TRBD1; V gene: TRBV18; J gene: TRBJ1-2; clone size: NA; CDR3 DNA: TGTGCCAGCTCACCTAGGGGACAGGGGGGTAGCTATGGCTACACCTTC; CDR3 protein: CASSPRGQGGSYGYTF
D gene: TRBD2; V gene: TRBV2; J gene: TRBJ2-1; clone size: few; CDR3 DNA: TGTGCCAGCGGGACTAGCGGGATTAGGGAGCAGTTCTTC; CDR3 protein: CASGTSGIREQFF
D gene: NA; V gene: TRBV4-2; J gene: TRBJ2-1; clone size: NA; CDR3 DNA: TGTGCCAGCAGCCAAGAAAGGGATAGCTCCTACAATGAGCAGTTCTTC; CDR3 protein: CASSQERDSSYNEQFF
D gene: TRBD1; V gene: TRBV7-2; J gene: TRBJ1-5; clone size: NA; CDR3 DNA: TGTGCCAGCAGCTTCGATACAGGGGGCAATCAGCCCCAGCATTTT; CDR3 protein: CASSFDTGGNQPQHF
D gene: NA; V gene: TRBV20-1; J gene: TRBJ1-2; clone size: NA; CDR3 DNA: TGCAGTGCTAGACGGGGGGGCTACACCTTC; CDR3 protein: CSARRGGYTF
D gene: NA; V gene: TRBV5-6; J gene: TRBJ1-3; clone size: NA; CDR3 DNA: TGTGCCAGCAGCTTGTATCAGCTAGTCTCTGGAAACACCATATATTTT; CDR3 protein: CASSLYQLVSGNTIYF
D gene: TRBD2; V gene: TRBV18; J gene: TRBJ2-7; clone size: NA; CDR3 DNA: TGTGCCAGCTCACCAGAACTAGCGGGTACGAAGCAGTACTTC; CDR3 protein: CASSPELAGTKQYF
D gene: NA; V gene: TRBV9; J gene: TRBJ2-6; clone size: NA; CDR3 DNA: TGTGCCAGCAGCGGCGACAGCTCTGGGGCCAACGTCCTGACTTTC; CDR3 protein: CASSGDSSGANVLTF
D gene: TRBD2; V gene: TRBV27; J gene: TRBJ2-1; clone size: NA; CDR3 DNA: TGTGCCAGCAGTTTACGATCAACGGGACTAGCGGGAGTATACAATGAGCAGTTCTTC; CDR3 protein: CASSLRSTGLAGVYNEQFF
D gene: NA; V gene: TRBV4-1; J gene: TRBJ1-3; clone size: NA; CDR3 DNA: TGCGCCAGCAGCCAAGAGGGAGGTGGAAACACCATATATTTT; CDR3 protein: CASSQEGGGNTIYF
D gene: NA; V gene: TRBV28; J gene: TRBJ1-1; clone size: NA; CDR3 DNA: TGTGCCAGCAGTTTATCCCCAGGGGTGAACACTGAAGCTTTCTTT; CDR3 protein: CASSLSPGVNTEAFF
D gene: NA; V gene: TRBV30; J gene: TRBJ1-1; clone size: NA; CDR3 DNA: TGTGCCTCCACCCCGGGGCTCACTGAAGCTTTCTTT; CDR3 protein: CASTPGLTEAFF
D gene: TRBD1; V gene: TRBV28; J gene: TRBJ1-3; clone size: NA; CDR3 DNA: TGTGCCAGCAGTGATCCGGGACAGGGGAGAGGAAACACCATATATTTT; CDR3 protein: CASSDPGQGRGNTIYF
D gene: NA; V gene: TRBV30; J gene: TRBJ1-2; clone size: NA; CDR3 DNA: TGTGCCTGGAGTGTGGGGAGACCCTATGGCTACACCTTC; CDR3 protein: CAWSVGRPYGYTF
D gene: NA; V gene: TRBV28; J gene: TRBJ1-4; clone size: NA; CDR3 DNA: TGTGCCAGCAGTTTGTCCAAAAGGGGTTCGTATGAAAAACTGTTTTTT; CDR3 protein: CASSLSKRGSYEKLFF
D gene: NA; V gene: TRBV9; J gene: TRBJ1-2; clone size: NA; CDR3 DNA: TGTGCCAGCAGCCCAAGGTCAGGGGTTAACTATGGCTACACCTTC; CDR3 protein: CASSPRSGVNYGYTF
D gene: TRBD1; V gene: TRBV24-1; J gene: TRBJ2-3; clone size: NA; CDR3 DNA: TGTGCCACCAGTGATTTCGGGACAGGGTCAGATACGCAGTATTTT; CDR3 protein: CATSDFGTGSDTQYF
D gene: NA; V gene: TRBV11-3; J gene: TRBJ2-6; clone size: once; CDR3 DNA: TGTGCCGTTCAGTACTCTGGGGCCAACGTCCTGACTTTC; CDR3 protein: CAVQYSGANVLTF
D gene: NA; V gene: TRBV5-1; J gene: TRBJ2-7; clone size: few; CDR3 DNA: TGCGCCAGCAGGCGGGACGGTGCCGGCGAGCAGTACTTC; CDR3 protein: CASRRDGAGEQYF
D gene: TRBD2; V gene: TRBV30; J gene: TRBJ2-3; clone size: once; CDR3 DNA: TGTGCCTGGAGTAAGACAAGCGGGGCTAGCACAGATACGCAGTATTTT; CDR3 protein: CAWSKTSGASTDTQYF
D gene: NA; V gene: TRBV21-1; J gene: TRBJ1-2; clone size: NA; CDR3 DNA: TGTGCCAGATCGAGCGTCACCGGGACAGGGGAACCTAGTAACTATGGCTACACCTTC; CDR3 protein: CARSSVTGTGEPSNYGYTF
D gene: TRBD1; V gene: TRBV24-1; J gene: TRBJ2-3; clone size: NA; CDR3 DNA: TGTGCCACCAGGGGCAACAGGGGATCCCTTAGCACAGATACGCAGTATTTT; CDR3 protein: CATRGNRGSLSTDTQYF
D gene: TRBD1; V gene: TRBV2; J gene: TRBJ2-7; clone size: few; CDR3 DNA: TGTGCCAGCAGTGAGACCGGGACAGGGAACCACGAGCAGTACTTC; CDR3 protein: CASSETGTGNHEQYF
D gene: TRBD1; V gene: TRBV28; J gene: TRBJ1-5; clone size: few; CDR3 DNA: TGTGCCAGCAGGCGACAGGGGTTGGTTCGCAATCAGCCCCAGCATTTT; CDR3 protein: CASRRQGLVRNQPQHF
D gene: TRBD1; V gene: TRBV5-1; J gene: TRBJ2-7; clone size: NA; CDR3 DNA: TGCGCCAGCAGCTTAATCGCCGGGGGACAGGTGCTCTCCTACGAGCAGTACTTC; CDR3 protein: CASSLIAGGQVLSYEQYF
D gene: TRBD2; V gene: TRBV6-2/TRBV6-3; J gene: TRBJ2-5; clone size: NA; CDR3 DNA: TGTGCCAGCAGTTTAGCGGGAGCCCCAGGAGAGACCCAGTACTTC; CDR3 protein: CASSLAGAPGETQYF
D gene: TRBD1; V gene: TRBV2; J gene: TRBJ1-4; clone size: NA; CDR3 DNA: TGTGCCAGCAGGGAGGGGGCACGGGAAAAACTGTTTTTT; CDR3 protein: CASREGAREKLFF
D gene: NA; V gene: TRBV19; J gene: TRBJ2-1; clone size: NA; CDR3 DNA: TGTGCCAGTAGTATAGGACAGCGAAACTCCTACAATGAGCAGTTCTTC; CDR3 protein: CASSIGQRNSYNEQFF
D gene: TRBD1; V gene: TRBV5-1; J gene: TRBJ2-7; clone size: NA; CDR3 DNA: TGCGCCAGCAGGTTGACAGGGGGCACTTACGAGCAGTACTTC; CDR3 protein: CASRLTGGTYEQYF
D gene: NA; V gene: TRBV27; J gene: TRBJ2-2; clone size: NA; CDR3 DNA: TGTGCCAGCAGCCAACTCACCGGGGAGCTGTTTTTT; CDR3 protein: CASSQLTGELFF
D gene: NA; V gene: TRBV5-1; J gene: TRBJ2-3; clone size: NA; CDR3 DNA: TGCGCCAGCGGCAATGATAGTGATACGCAGTATTTT; CDR3 protein: CASGNDSDTQYF
D gene: NA; V gene: TRBV6-5; J gene: TRBJ2-4; clone size: NA; CDR3 DNA: TGTGCCAGCAGTCCGGGGGGCGTTGGAAACATTCAGTACTTC; CDR3 protein: CASSPGGVGNIQYF
D gene: NA; V gene: TRBV5-1; J gene: TRBJ1-3; clone size: NA; CDR3 DNA: TGCGCCAGCAGCTTGGAAGGGGGGACCCGGAACACCATATATTTT; CDR3 protein: CASSLEGGTRNTIYF
D gene: NA; V gene: TRBV27; J gene: TRBJ2-1; clone size: NA; CDR3 DNA: TGTTCTCCGACCCTAATCAATGAGCAGTTCTTC; CDR3 protein: CSPTLINEQFF
D gene: NA; V gene: TRBV28; J gene: TRBJ1-2; clone size: NA; CDR3 DNA: TGTGCCAGCAGTTTGACGGTTCTTTTAGATGGCTACACCTTC; CDR3 protein: CASSLTVLLDGYTF